This TCR beta chain emerged from a study of blood T cell repertoires in COVID-19. Study in general: Donors in the United States, Italy and Spain gave samples during acute or convalescent COVID-19. T cells, B-cell-depleted T cells, or PBMCs provided the cDNA or gDNA that served as material.

The authors' processing: From reference gene primer amplification, estimates of nucleated cell counts were derived. Clones were read by immunoSEQ multiplex PCR, and TCRdb kept only the in-frame ones, dropping some. The DNA was the basis for D and trimming; V, J and clone size are from that table. The sample contains about 71,000 clones, 75% to 90% of which appear only once. Germline V gives CDR1 WSHSY, CDR2 SAAADI. CDR3 length equals 14 residues. V lost 5 bases to trimming and J lost 4 bases, with 12 bases between them. Source material: peripheral blood. The sequence derives from a man aged 25 to 40 with acute or convalescent COVID-19. The rearrangement links TRBV10-2 to TRBJ1-5; D remains ambiguous. The CDR3 coding sequence is TGCGCCAGCAGTTATTACCAGGTGAATCAGCCCCAGCATTTT. Protein sequence: CASSYYQVNQPQHF.